This T cell receptor (beta chain) derives from a study of metastatic and nonmetastatic thyroid tumors. For the study at large: Comparison of repertoires was carried out across blood and tumor or nodule tissue from malignant and benign thyroid patients. Study conclusions and caveats: Across blood and tumor, TCR beta diversity in malignant thyroid tumors was reportedly significantly higher than in benign nodules.

In the source study's methods: What underpinned the distant-metastasis classifier for papillary thyroid cancer was the set of CDR3 differences across clinicopathological groups. From the PCR reads, TCRdb re-called clones with MiXCR. These V and J calls rely on TCRdb rather than the paper's analysis. Of tens of thousands of clones detected, roughly 13% appear once; the ten largest clones hold roughly an eighth. As to this clone: Its antigen is not identified.

The V gene lost 5 bases and the J gene lost 6 bases, with 20 bases spanning the gap. Germline values: CDR1 GTSNPN, CDR2 SVGIG (reference sequence). CDR3 length: 14 residues. No patient had received any treatment before thyroid surgery. This clonotype originated in a female donor with papillary thyroid cancer or a benign thyroid nodule (not recorded which). Some clones in this sample may be carry-over from other donors' samples. The chain employs TRBV30 and TRBJ2-7; D may be TRBD2 (7 bases). The sample consisted of blood. The CDR3 region has the DNA TGTGCCTGGGGATGGGGGGGGCGTCGCAGCGAGCAGTACTTC. This sequence encodes CAWGWGGRRSEQYF.